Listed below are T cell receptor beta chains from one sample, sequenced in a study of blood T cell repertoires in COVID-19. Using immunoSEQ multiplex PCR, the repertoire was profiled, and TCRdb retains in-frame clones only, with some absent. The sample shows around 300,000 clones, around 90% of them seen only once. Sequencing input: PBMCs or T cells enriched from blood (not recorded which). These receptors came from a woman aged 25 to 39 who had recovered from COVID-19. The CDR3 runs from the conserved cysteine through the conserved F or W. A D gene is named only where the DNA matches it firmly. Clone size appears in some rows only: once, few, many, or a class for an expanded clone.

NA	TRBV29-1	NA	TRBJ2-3	CSVARDTDTQYF	TGCAGCGTCGCCCGGGACACAGATACGCAGTATTTT
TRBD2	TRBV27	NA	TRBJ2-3	CASSPGLAGTDTQYF	TGTGCCAGCAGTCCCGGACTAGCGGGCACAGATACGCAGTATTTT
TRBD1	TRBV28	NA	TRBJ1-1	CASSLWGQGMNTEAFF	TGTGCCAGCAGTTTATGGGGACAGGGAATGAACACTGAAGCTTTCTTT
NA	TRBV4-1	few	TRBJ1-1	CASSRRDSSFDTEAFF	TGCGCCAGCAGCCGCCGGGACTCTTCCTTCGACACTGAAGCTTTCTTT
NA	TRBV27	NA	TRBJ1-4	CASSPTAGFF	TGTGCCAGCAGTCCCACAGCGGGGTTTTTT
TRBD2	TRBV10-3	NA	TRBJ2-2	CASSLTTAGLAANTGELFF	TGTGCTTCCTCTCTTACCACCGCGGGACTAGCGGCCAACACCGGGGAGCTGTTTTTT
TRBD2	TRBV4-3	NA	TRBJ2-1	CASRAGGDGYNEQFF	TGCGCCAGCAGGGCGGGAGGGGATGGCTACAATGAGCAGTTCTTC
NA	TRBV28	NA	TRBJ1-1	CASSFERANTEAFF	TGTGCCAGCAGTTTTGAGAGAGCGAACACTGAAGCTTTCTTT
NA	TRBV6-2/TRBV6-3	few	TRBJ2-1	CASSYPRLGDQNEQFF	TGTGCCAGCAGTTACCCCCGTCTCGGGGATCAAAATGAGCAGTTCTTC
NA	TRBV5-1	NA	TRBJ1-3	CASSLFTGLGRTGNTIYF	TGCGCCAGCAGCTTGTTTACTGGTTTAGGCAGGACTGGAAACACCATATATTTT
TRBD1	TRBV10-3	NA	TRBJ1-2	CAISGQGGDGYTF	TGTGCCATCAGTGGACAGGGGGGTGATGGCTACACCTTC
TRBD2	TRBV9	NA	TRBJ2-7	CASSRRASGSYEQYF	TGTGCCAGCAGCCGTAGAGCTAGCGGCTCCTACGAGCAGTACTTC
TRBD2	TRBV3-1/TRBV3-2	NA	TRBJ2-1	CASSLQESSGRGPGHSSYNEQFF	TGTGCCAGCAGCCTACAGGAGAGTAGCGGGAGGGGTCCCGGGCATAGCTCCTACAATGAGCAGTTCTTC
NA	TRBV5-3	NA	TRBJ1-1	CARSPRGSRQAAFF	TGTGCCAGAAGCCCTCGGGGAAGTCGGCAAGCAGCTTTCTTT
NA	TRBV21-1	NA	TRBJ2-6	CASSWAGVRSGANVLTF	TGTGCCAGCAGCTGGGCGGGGGTCCGATCTGGGGCCAACGTCCTGACTTTC
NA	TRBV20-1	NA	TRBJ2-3	CSASRPIGYSTDTQYF	TGCAGTGCTAGTCGCCCAATCGGTTATAGCACAGATACGCAGTATTTT
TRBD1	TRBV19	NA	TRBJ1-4	CASSTGTGGNEKLFF	TGTGCCAGTAGTACTGGGACAGGGGGAAATGAAAAACTGTTTTTT
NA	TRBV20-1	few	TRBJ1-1	CSTRPGEEAFF	TGCAGTACCCGCCCAGGGGAAGAGGCTTTCTTT
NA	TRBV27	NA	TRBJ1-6	CASSYVTGIRNSPLHF	TGTGCCAGCAGTTACGTCACAGGTATAAGGAATTCACCCCTCCACTTT
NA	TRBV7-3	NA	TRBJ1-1	CASSLMGGLAFF	TGTGCCAGCAGCTTGATGGGGGGGTTGGCTTTCTTT
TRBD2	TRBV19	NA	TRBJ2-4	CATQREGSIQYF	TGTGCCACCCAGAGGGAGGGTAGCATTCAGTACTTC
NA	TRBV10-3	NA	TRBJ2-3	CAISETGTDTQYF	TGTGCCATCAGTGAGACGGGCACAGATACGCAGTATTTT
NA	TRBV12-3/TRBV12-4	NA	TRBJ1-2	CASSFTGNYGYTF	TGTGCCAGCAGTTTTACAGGGAACTATGGCTACACCTTC
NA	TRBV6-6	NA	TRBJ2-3	CASSYYPRAGPDTQYF	TGTGCCAGCAGTTACTATCCCAGGGCAGGCCCAGATACGCAGTATTTT
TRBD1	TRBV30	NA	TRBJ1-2	CAWSVTTGTGDGYTF	TGTGCCTGGAGTGTAACGACCGGGACAGGGGATGGCTACACCTTC
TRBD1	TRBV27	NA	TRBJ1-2	CASSSRDSHFYGYTF	TGTGCCAGCAGTTCCCGGGACAGCCACTTCTATGGCTACACCTTC
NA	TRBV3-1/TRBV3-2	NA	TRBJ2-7	CASSTGDSTYEQYF	TGTGCCAGCAGTACTGGAGACAGTACCTACGAGCAGTACTTC
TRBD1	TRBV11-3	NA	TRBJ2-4	CASSLARGGAGYF	TGTGCCAGCAGCTTAGCCAGAGGGGGCGCGGGGTACTTC
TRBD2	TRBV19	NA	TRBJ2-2	CASSWLAGGITNTGELFF	TGTGCCAGTAGTTGGCTAGCGGGGGGAATAACGAACACCGGGGAGCTGTTTTTT
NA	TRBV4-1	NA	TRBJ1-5	CASSQGPGQGGHQPQHF	TGCGCCAGCAGCCAAGGCCCAGGGCAGGGTGGACATCAGCCCCAGCATTTT
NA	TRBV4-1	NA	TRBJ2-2	CASSQGQGPHTGELFF	TGCGCCAGCAGCCAAGGGCAGGGGCCTCATACCGGGGAGCTGTTTTTT
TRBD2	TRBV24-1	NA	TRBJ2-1	CATSKGGLEFNNEQFF	TGTGCCACCAGTAAGGGTGGACTAGAATTTAACAATGAGCAGTTCTTC
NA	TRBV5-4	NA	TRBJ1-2	CASSLQGKGGYTF	TGTGCCAGCAGCTTACAGGGAAAAGGGGGCTACACCTTC
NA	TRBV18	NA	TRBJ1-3	CASSPPGRGNTIYF	TGTGCCAGCTCACCACCGGGGAGAGGAAACACCATATATTTT
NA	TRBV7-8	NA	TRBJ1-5	CASSLNRNYQPQHF	TGTGCCAGCAGCTTAAACAGGAATTATCAGCCCCAGCATTTT
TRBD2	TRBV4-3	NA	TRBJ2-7	CASSPQKGAGGIYEQYF	TGCGCCAGCAGCCCCCAAAAGGGTGCGGGGGGAATCTACGAGCAGTACTTC
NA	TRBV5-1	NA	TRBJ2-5	CASSLSTGLETQYF	TGCGCCAGCAGCCTTTCGACAGGATTAGAGACCCAGTACTTC
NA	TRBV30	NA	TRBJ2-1	CAWSYGSGRVNEQFF	TGTGCCTGGAGCTACGGGTCGGGCAGGGTAAATGAGCAGTTCTTC
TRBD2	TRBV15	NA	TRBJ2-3	CATSRYLAGVSDTQYF	TGTGCCACCAGCAGATATCTAGCGGGAGTCTCAGATACGCAGTATTTT
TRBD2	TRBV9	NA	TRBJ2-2	CASSPRGVAGGPSGELFF	TGTGCCAGCAGCCCCCGGGGGGTAGCGGGAGGGCCTTCCGGGGAGCTGTTTTTT
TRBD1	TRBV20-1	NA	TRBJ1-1	CSATGGTEAFF	TGCAGTGCTACAGGGGGAACTGAAGCTTTCTTT
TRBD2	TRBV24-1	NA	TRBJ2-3	CATAGGDTDTQYF	TGTGCCACAGCGGGGGGTGACACAGATACGCAGTATTTT
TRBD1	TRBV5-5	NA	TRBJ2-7	CASSLGGTAAYEQYF	TGTGCCAGCAGCTTGGGGGGGACAGCAGCCTACGAGCAGTACTTC
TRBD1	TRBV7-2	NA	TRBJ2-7	CASSLAVLGTGVPYEQYF	TGTGCCAGCAGCTTAGCTGTCCTCGGCACAGGGGTACCCTACGAGCAGTACTTC
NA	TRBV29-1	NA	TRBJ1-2	CSALLFGDGYTF	TGCAGCGCCCTGCTCTTCGGGGATGGCTACACCTTC
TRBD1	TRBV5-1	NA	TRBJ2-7	CASSLAGQGAEEQYF	TGCGCCAGCAGCTTGGCAGGACAGGGGGCTGAAGAGCAGTACTTC
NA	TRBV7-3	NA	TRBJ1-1	CASSPGLNTEAFF	TGTGCCAGCAGCCCAGGATTGAACACTGAAGCTTTCTTT
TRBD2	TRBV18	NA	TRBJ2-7	CASSPSLAGLSYEQYF	TGTGCCAGCTCACCAAGCCTAGCGGGTCTCTCCTACGAGCAGTACTTC
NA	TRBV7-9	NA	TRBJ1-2	CASSPTGSGGYTF	TGTGCCAGCAGCCCCACAGGGAGTGGGGGCTACACCTTC